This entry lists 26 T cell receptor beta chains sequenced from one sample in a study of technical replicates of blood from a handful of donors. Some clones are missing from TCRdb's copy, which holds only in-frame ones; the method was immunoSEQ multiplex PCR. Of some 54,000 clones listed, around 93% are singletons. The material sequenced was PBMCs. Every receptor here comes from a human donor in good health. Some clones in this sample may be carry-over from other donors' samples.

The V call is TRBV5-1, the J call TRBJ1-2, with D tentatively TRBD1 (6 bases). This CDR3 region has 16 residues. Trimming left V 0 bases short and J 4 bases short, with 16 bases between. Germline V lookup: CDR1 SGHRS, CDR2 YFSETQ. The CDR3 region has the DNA TGCGCCAGCAGCTTGGCCTACAGGGAGTCTGGCTATGGCTACACCTTC. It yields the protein CASSLAYRESGYGYTF.

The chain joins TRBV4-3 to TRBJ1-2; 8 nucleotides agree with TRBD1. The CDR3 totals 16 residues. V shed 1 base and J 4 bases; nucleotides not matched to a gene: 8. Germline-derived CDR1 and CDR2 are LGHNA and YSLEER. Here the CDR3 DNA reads TGCGCCAGCAGCCAAGCGACAGGGGCTATCCTCTATGGCTACACCTTC. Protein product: CASSQATGAILYGYTF.

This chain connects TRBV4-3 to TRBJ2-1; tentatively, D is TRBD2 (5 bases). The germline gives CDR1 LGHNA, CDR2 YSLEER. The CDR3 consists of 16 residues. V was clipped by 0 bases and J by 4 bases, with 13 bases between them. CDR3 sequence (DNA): TGCGCCAGCAGCCAAGATCCCGGGGATATTTACAATGAGCAGTTCTTC. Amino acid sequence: CASSQDPGDIYNEQFF.

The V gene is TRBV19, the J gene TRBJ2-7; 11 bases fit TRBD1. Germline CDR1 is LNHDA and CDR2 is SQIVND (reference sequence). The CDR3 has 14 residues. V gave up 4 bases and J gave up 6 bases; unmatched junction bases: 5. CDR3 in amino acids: CASSTGQGASEQYF. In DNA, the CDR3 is TGTGCCAGTAGTACTGGACAGGGGGCGAGCGAGCAGTACTTC.

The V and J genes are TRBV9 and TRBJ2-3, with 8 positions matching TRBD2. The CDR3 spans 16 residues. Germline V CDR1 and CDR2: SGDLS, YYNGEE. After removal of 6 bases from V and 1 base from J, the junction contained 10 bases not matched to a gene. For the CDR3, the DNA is TGTGCCAGCAACCTGGCGGGGGGAGTCGGCACAGATACGCAGTATTTT. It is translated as CASNLAGGVGTDTQYF.

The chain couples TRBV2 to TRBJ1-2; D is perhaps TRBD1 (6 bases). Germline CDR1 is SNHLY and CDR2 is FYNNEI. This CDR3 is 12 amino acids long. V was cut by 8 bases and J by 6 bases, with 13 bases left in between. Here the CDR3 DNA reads TGTGCCAGCGGGACAAACGAAAATGGCTACACCTTC. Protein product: CASGTNENGYTF.

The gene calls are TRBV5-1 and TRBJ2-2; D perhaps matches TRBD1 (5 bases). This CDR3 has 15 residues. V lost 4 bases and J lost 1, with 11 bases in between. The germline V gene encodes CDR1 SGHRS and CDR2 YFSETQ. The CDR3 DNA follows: TGCGCCAGCAGCCAATGGACAAAGAACACCGGGGAGCTGTTTTTT. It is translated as CASSQWTKNTGELFF.

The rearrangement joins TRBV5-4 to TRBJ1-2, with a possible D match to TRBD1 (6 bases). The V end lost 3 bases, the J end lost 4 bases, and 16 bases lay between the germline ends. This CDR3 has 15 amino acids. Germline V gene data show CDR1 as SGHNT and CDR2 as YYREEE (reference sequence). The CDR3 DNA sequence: TGTGCCAGCAGCTCGACAGGAAAGTTACTCTATGGCTACACCTTC. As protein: CASSSTGKLLYGYTF.

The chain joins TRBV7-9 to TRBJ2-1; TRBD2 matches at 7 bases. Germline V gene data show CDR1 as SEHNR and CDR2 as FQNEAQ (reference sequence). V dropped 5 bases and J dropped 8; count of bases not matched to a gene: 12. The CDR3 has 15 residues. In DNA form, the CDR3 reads TGTGCCAGCAGCCAACCTTGGGGGGGGGAGGATGAGCAGTTCTTC. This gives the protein CASSQPWGGEDEQFF.

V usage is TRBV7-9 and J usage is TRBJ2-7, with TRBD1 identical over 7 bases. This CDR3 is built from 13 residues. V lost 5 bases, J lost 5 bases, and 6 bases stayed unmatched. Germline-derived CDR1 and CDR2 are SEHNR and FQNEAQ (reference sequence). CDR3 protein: CASSVDRTDEQYF. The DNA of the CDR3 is TGTGCCAGCAGCGTGGACAGGACTGACGAGCAGTACTTC.

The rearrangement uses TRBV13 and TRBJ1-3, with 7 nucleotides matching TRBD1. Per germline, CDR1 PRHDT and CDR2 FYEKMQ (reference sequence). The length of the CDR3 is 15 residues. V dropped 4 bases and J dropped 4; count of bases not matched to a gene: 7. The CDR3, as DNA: TGTGCCAGCAGCTCGGGGGACAGAGCGGGAAACACCATATATTTT. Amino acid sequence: CASSSGDRAGNTIYF. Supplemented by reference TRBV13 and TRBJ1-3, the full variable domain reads AAGVIQSPRHLIKEKRETATLKCYPIPRHDTVYWYQQGPGQDPQFLISFYEKMQSDKGSIPDRFSAQQFSDYHSELNMSSLELGDSALYFCASSSGDRAGNTIYFGEGSWLTVV.

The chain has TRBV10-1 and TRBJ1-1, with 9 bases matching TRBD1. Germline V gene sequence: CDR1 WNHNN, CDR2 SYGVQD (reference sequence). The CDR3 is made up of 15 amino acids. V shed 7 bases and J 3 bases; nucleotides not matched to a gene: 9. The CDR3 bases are TGCGCCAGCAAGAACAGGGGGCTAATTTACACTGAAGCTTTCTTT. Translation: CASKNRGLIYTEAFF.

Here the CDR3 DNA reads TGTGCCAGCGCCCGGCAGGGGGGCTACGAGCAGTACTTC. Translation gives CASARQGGYEQYF. The chain carries TRBV6-1 and TRBJ2-7, with D perhaps matching TRBD1 (7 bases). This CDR3 has 13 residues. V was clipped by 8 bases and J by 3 bases, with 14 bases between them. Germline assignment: CDR1 MNHNS and CDR2 SASEGT.

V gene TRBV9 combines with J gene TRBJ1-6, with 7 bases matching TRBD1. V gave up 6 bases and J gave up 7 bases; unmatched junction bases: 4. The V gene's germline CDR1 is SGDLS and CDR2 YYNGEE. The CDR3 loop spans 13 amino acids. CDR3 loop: CASTRQGNSPLHF. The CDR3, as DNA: TGTGCCAGCACCCGACAGGGAAATTCACCCCTCCACTTT.

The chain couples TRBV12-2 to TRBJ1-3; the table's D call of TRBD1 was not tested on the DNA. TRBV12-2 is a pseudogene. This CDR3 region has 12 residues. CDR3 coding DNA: TGTGCAAGTCGGAAGGGGGCGAACACCATATATTTT. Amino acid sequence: CASRKGANTIYF.

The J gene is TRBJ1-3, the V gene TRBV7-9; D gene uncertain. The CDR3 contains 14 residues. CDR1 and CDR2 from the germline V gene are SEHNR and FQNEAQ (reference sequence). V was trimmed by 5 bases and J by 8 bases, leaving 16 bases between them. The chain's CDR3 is CASSPRGVGDTIYF. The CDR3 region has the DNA TGTGCCAGCAGCCCCCGCGGGGTTGGGGACACCATATATTTT.

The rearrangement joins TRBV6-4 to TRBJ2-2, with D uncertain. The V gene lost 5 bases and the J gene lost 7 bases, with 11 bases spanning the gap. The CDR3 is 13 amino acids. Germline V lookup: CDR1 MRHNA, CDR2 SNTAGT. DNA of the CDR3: TGTGCCAGCAGTTTCGAACCTAACGGGGAGCTGTTTTTT. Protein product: CASSFEPNGELFF.

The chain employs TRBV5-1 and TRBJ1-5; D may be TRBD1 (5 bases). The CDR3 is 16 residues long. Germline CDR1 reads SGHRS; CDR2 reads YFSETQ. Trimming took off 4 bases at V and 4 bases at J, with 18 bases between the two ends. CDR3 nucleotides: TGCGCCAGCAGCCCCCGATGGGTGGGGGGTAATCAGCCCCAGCATTTT. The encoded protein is CASSPRWVGGNQPQHF.

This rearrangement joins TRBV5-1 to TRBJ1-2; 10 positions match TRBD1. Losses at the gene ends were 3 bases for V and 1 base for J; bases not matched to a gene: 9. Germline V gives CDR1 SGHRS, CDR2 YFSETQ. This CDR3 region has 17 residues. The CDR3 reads CASSSPSTGGNNYGYTF. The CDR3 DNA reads TGCGCCAGCAGCTCGCCCTCGACAGGGGGCAATAACTATGGCTACACCTTC. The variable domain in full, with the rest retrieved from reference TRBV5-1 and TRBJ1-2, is KAGVTQTPRYLIKTRGQQVTLSCSPISGHRSVSWYQQTPGQGLQFLFEYFSETQRNKGNFPGRFSGRQFSNSRSEMNVSTLELGDSALYLCASSSPSTGGNNYGYTFGSGTRLTVV.

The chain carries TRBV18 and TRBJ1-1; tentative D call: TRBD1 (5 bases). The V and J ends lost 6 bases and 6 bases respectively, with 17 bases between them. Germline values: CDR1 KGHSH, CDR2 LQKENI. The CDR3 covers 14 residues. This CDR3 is CASSTTQGISEAFF. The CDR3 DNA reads TGTGCCAGCTCTACCACCCAGGGAATCTCTGAAGCTTTCTTT.

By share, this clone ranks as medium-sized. CDR3 amino acids: CASSPSIRQAHSPLHF. In DNA form, the CDR3 reads TGCGCCAGCAGCCCATCTATCCGGCAGGCCCATTCACCCCTCCACTTT. The chain carries TRBV4-1 and TRBJ1-6; D ambiguous. This CDR3 has 16 amino acids. Between the trimmed V and J ends, which lost 4 bases and 8 bases, there was a span of 18 bases. The V gene's germline CDR1 is MGHRA and CDR2 YSYEKL.

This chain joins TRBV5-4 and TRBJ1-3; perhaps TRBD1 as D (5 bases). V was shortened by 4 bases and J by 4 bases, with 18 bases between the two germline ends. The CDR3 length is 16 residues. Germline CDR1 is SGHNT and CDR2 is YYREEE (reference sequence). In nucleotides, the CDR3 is TGTGCCAGCAGCCTCGGGACTCTAGGAGCCGGAAACACCATATATTTT. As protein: CASSLGTLGAGNTIYF. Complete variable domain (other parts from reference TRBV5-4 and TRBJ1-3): ETGVTQSPTHLIKTRGQQVTLRCSSQSGHNTVSWYQQALGQGPQFIFQYYREEENGRGNFPPRFSGLQFPNYSSELNVNALELDDSALYLCASSLGTLGAGNTIYFGEGSWLTVV.

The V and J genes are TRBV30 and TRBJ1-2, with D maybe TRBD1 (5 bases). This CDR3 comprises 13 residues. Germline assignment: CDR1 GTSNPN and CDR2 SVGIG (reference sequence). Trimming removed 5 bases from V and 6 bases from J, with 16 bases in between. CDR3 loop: CAWYLKGGDGYTF. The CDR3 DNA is TGTGCCTGGTACCTAAAAGGAGGGGATGGCTACACCTTC.

CDR3 in amino acids: CASSLGGGPTFYNEQFF. The CDR3 region has the DNA TGTGCCAGCAGTTTGGGGGGAGGACCTACCTTCTACAATGAGCAGTTCTTC. The chain joins TRBV27 to TRBJ2-1, with a tentative D call TRBD2 (6 bases). From germline, CDR1 is MNHEY and CDR2 SMNVEV (reference sequence). Deletions cut 3 bases from V and 3 bases from J, with 18 bases between. This CDR3 comprises 17 residues.

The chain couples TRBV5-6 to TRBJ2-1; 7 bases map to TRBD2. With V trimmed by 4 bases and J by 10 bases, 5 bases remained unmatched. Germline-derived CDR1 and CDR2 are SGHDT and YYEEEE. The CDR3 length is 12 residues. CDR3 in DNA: TGTGCCAGCAGCCCTGCGGGGGACGAGCAGTTCTTC. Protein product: CASSPAGDEQFF.

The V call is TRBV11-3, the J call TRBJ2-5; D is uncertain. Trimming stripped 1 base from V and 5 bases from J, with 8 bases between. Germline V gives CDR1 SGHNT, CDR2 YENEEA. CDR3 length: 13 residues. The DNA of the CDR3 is TGTGCCAGCAGCTTAGGCTACGGGGAGACCCAGTACTTC. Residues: CASSLGYGETQYF.